A single sample gave rise to the 11 T cell receptor beta chains below, sequenced in a study of neoadjuvant anti-PD-1 for oral cavity cancer. Clones were read by immunoSEQ multiplex PCR, and TCRdb kept only the in-frame ones, dropping some. The sample records some 14,000 clones, roughly 70% being singletons. Time point denoted: after neoadjuvant nivolumab, at surgical resection. The material was PBMCs, obtained after nivolumab (anti-PD-1) treatment. All receptors derive from a person aged 40-85 years with oral cavity squamous cell carcinoma.

The chain is built from TRBV2 and TRBJ2-7; TRBD2 agrees at 8 bases. Losses at the gene ends were 4 bases for V and 6 bases for J; bases not matched to a gene: 8. Germline V gene sequence: CDR1 SNHLY, CDR2 FYNNEI. The CDR3 contains 14 residues. The CDR3 coding sequence is TGTGCCAGCAGTGTAGTTGGGACTAGTAGCGAGCAGTACTTC. Translating gives CASSVVGTSSEQYF.

This clone has just one count. The rearrangement joins TRBV10-2 to TRBJ2-3, with D possibly being TRBD1 (6 bases). Germline CDR1 reads WSHSY; CDR2 reads SAAADI. Trimming shortened V by 7 bases and J by 0 bases, and 17 bases separated the two germline ends. This CDR3 has 16 residues. In DNA form, the CDR3 reads TGCGCCAGCAAACTTCAGACAGGAGGTAGCACAGATACGCAGTATTTT. This sequence encodes CASKLQTGGSTDTQYF.

This chain joins TRBV5-6 and TRBJ1-5, with D possibly being TRBD1 (6 bases). The V end lost 0 bases, the J end lost 10 bases, and 17 bases lay between the germline ends. Germline CDR1 SGHDT, CDR2 YYEEEE. The CDR3 consists of 15 residues. The CDR3 protein is CASSLGPGGARPQHF. The CDR3 DNA reads as TGTGCCAGCAGCTTGGGGCCGGGGGGGGCCCGACCCCAGCATTTT. The variable domain in full, with the rest retrieved from reference TRBV5-6 and TRBJ1-5, is DAGVTQSPTHLIKTRGQQVTLRCSPKSGHDTVSWYQQALGQGPQFIFQYYEEEERQRGNFPDRFSGHQFPNYSSELNVNALLLGDSALYLCASSLGPGGARPQHFGDGTRLSIL.

The genes are TRBV7-2 and TRBJ2-5, with TRBD2 identical over 11 bases. The CDR3 is 15 amino acids. Germline assignment: CDR1 SGHTA and CDR2 FQGNSA. Trimming at V came to 5 bases and at J to 4 bases, leaving 6 bases not matched to a gene. CDR3 sequence (DNA): TGTGCCAGCAGCGACTTAGCGGGAGGGTTAGAGACCCAGTACTTC. The encoded protein is CASSDLAGGLETQYF.

This chain connects TRBV29-1 to TRBJ2-7, with D possibly TRBD2 on 5 matching bases. CDR3 length: 12 residues. Trimming removed 4 bases from V and 6 bases from J, with 13 bases in between. From germline, CDR1 is SQVTM and CDR2 ANQGSEA. CDR3 region: CSVGGGPSEQYF. The CDR3 DNA reads TGCAGCGTTGGAGGAGGTCCCTCCGAGCAGTACTTC.

The chain couples TRBV6-1 to TRBJ2-7; no firm D call. Trimming removed 2 bases at V and 2 bases at J, with 7 bases between. CDR1 and CDR2 from the germline V gene are MNHNS and SASEGT. The CDR3 has 13 residues. The CDR3 nucleotides are TGTGCCAGCAGTGAACCACCGGCCTACGAGCAGTACTTC. This encodes CASSEPPAYEQYF.

V usage is TRBV6-5 and J usage is TRBJ2-3; TRBD1 is a possible D gene (5 bases). Germline lookup yields CDR1 MNHEY and CDR2 SVGAGI. Trimming shortened V by 6 bases and J by 1 base, and 8 bases separated the two germline ends. The CDR3 has 13 residues. The DNA for the CDR3 is TGTGCCAGCAGGTTCAGGGGCACAGATACGCAGTATTTT. It translates to CASRFRGTDTQYF.

The chain uses TRBV2 and TRBJ2-6, with D hard to call. CDR1 is SNHLY, CDR2 FYNNEI, per germline. This CDR3 comprises 14 residues. Trimming left V 4 bases short and J 4 bases short, with 8 bases between. The CDR3 nucleotides read TGTGCCAGCAGTGTGGGGTACGGGGCCAACGTCCTGACTTTC. Its protein is CASSVGYGANVLTF.

The rearrangement uses TRBV6-5 and TRBJ2-7; D remains ambiguous. Germline-derived CDR1 and CDR2 are MNHEY and SVGAGI. The CDR3 has 11 residues. The V gene lost 2 bases and the J gene lost 7 bases, with 6 bases spanning the gap. Here the CDR3 DNA reads TGTGCCAGCAGTTACGTGGGGGAGCAGTACTTC. Protein product: CASSYVGEQYF.

The gene calls are TRBV30 and TRBJ2-7; 12 nucleotides agree with TRBD2. V lost 3 bases, J lost 6 bases, and 6 bases stayed unmatched. CDR1 is GTSNPN and CDR2 is SVGIG in the germline V gene (reference sequence). The CDR3 is 14 amino acids. CDR3 DNA: TGTGCCTGGAGGCTCCTAGCGGGAGGGGTCGAGCAGTACTTC. Translating it yields CAWRLLAGGVEQYF.

The rearrangement joins TRBV28 to TRBJ2-1; D remains ambiguous. CDR3 length equals 16 residues. The V gene's germline CDR1 is MDHEN and CDR2 SYDVKM. V dropped 4 bases and J dropped 7 bases, with 20 bases sitting between them. DNA of the CDR3: TGTGCCAGCAGTTCCCCAGGATCCTTAGAAGGTAATGAGCAGTTCTTC. Protein product: CASSSPGSLEGNEQFF.